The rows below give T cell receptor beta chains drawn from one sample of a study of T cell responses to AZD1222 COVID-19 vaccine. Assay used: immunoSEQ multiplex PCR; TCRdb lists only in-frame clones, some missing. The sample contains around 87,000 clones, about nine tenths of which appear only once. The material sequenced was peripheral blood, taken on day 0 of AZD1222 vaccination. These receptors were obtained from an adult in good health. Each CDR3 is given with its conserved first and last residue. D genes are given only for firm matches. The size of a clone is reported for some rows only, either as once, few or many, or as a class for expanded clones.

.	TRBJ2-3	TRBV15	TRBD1	TGTGCCACCAGCAGAAAGGGGACAGGGAGCCCAGATACGCAGTATTTT	CATSRKGTGSPDTQYF
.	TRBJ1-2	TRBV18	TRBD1	TGTGCCAGCTCAACACGGGACAGCACTAACTATGGCTACACCTTC	CASSTRDSTNYGYTF
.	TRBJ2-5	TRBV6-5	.	TGTGCCAGCAGTTACTCGGCCGAGACCCAGTACTTC	CASSYSAETQYF
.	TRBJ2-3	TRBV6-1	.	TGTGCCAGCAGTGAATACGACGGCATCACAGATACGCAGTATTTT	CASSEYDGITDTQYF
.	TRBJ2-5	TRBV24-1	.	TGTGCCACCAGTAAGGGGGGAGTAGAGACCCAGTACTTC	CATSKGGVETQYF
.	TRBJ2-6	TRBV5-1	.	TGCGCCAGCAGCTTGACAGGGAATACGGCAGGGGCCAACGTCCTGACTTTC	CASSLTGNTAGANVLTF
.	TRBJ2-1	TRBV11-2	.	TGTGCCAGCAGCCCCCAGGGTGGGGGCTCCTACAATGAGCAGTTCTTC	CASSPQGGGSYNEQFF
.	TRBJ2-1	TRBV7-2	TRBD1	TGTGCCAGCAGCCTTGGACAGGGCTATGAGCAGTTCTTC	CASSLGQGYEQFF
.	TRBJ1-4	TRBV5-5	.	TGTGCCAGCAGCCCGGCAGGGTCTTTTGATGAAAAACTGTTTTTT	CASSPAGSFDEKLFF
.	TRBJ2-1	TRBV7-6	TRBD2	TGTGCCAGCAGCTTTGGGACTAGTAGGGATGAGCAGTTCTTC	CASSFGTSRDEQFF
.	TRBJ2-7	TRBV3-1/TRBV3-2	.	TGTGCCAGCAGCCCTTCCCTCTCCTACGAGCAGTACTTC	CASSPSLSYEQYF
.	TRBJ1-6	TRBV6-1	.	TGTGCCAGCAGTGAAGTATGGGCGGGATCACCCCTCCACTTT	CASSEVWAGSPLHF
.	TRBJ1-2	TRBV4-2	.	TGTGCCAGCAGCCAAGACCATACGATGCAAGTGGATGGCTACACCTTC	CASSQDHTMQVDGYTF
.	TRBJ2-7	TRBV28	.	TGTGCCAGCAGTACTCAGGGGGGGTCTCACGAGCAGTACTTC	CASSTQGGSHEQYF
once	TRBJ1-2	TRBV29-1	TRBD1	TGCAGCGTTGGCATGGGACAGGGGAGGGAGTCGGGCTATGGCTACACCTTC	CSVGMGQGRESGYGYTF
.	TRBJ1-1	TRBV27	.	TGTGCCAGCAGTTTTTCGGTCTTAGGGTACACTGAAGCTTTCTTT	CASSFSVLGYTEAFF
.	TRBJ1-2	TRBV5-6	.	TGTGCCAGCTCAGCAGCTAACTATGGCTACACCTTC	CASSAANYGYTF
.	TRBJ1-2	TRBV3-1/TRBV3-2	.	TGTGCCAGCAGCCGGGAGACCCGTCCAAATGGCTACACCTTC	CASSRETRPNGYTF
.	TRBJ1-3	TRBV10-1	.	TGCGCCAGCAGTGAGACACTCTCTGGAAACACCATATATTTT	CASSETLSGNTIYF
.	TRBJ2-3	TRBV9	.	TGTGCCAGCAGCCTTTCTAGCGCCAGCACAGATACGCAGTATTTT	CASSLSSASTDTQYF
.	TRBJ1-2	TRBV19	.	TGTGCCAGTAGCTCCCCGGGGAGGGCCGATGGCTACACCTTC	CASSSPGRADGYTF
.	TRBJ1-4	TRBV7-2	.	TGTGCCAGCAGCTTAGACCCAGGGGCTAATGAAAAACTGTTTTTT	CASSLDPGANEKLFF
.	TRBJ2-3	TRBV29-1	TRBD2	TGCAGCGTTGGGGCTAGCGGGGGTGGCACAGATACGCAGTATTTT	CSVGASGGGTDTQYF
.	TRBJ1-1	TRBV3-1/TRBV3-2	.	TGTGCCAGCAGCCAAAGACACCCAGGGAGCACTGAAGCTTTCTTT	CASSQRHPGSTEAFF
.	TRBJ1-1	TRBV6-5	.	TGTGCCAGTACCGGGACCGGAGCTTTCTTT	CASTGTGAFF
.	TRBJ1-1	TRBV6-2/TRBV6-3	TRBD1	TGTGCCAGCAGCTATGACAGGGGGGCTTTCTTT	CASSYDRGAFF
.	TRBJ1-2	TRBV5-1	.	TGCGCCAGCAGCGTATCCCGCGGATATGGCTACACCTTC	CASSVSRGYGYTF
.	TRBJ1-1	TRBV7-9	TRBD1	TGTGCCAGCAGACGGACAGGGGACGAAGCTTTCTTT	CASRRTGDEAFF
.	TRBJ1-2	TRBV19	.	TGTGCCAGTACCCCGGGGGGGGACGGGACCTATGGCTACACCTTC	CASTPGGDGTYGYTF
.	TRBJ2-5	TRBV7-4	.	TGTGCCAGCAGTCGGGTAGTTCTGTACCAAGAGACCCAGTACTTC	CASSRVVLYQETQYF
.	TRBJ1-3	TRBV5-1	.	TGCGCCAGCAGCTTAAGGAACCAGGGGTCTGGAAACACCATATATTTT	CASSLRNQGSGNTIYF
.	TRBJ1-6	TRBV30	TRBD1	TGTGCCTGGAGGTCGAGACAGGGGGGATCACCCCTCCACTTT	CAWRSRQGGSPLHF
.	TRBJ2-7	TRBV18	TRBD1	TGTGCCAGCTCGCAGTCGACAGGGGGCGGGTTTGGCGAGCAGTACTTC	CASSQSTGGGFGEQYF
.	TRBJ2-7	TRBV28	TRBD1	TGTGCCAGCAGTCTTTTCGGGACAGGGGCCTACGAGCAGTACTTC	CASSLFGTGAYEQYF
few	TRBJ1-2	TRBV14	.	TGTGCCAGCAGCTTGATACAGAGCTATGGCTACACCTTC	CASSLIQSYGYTF
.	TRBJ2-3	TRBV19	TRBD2	TGTGCCAGTACCGATCGGGGGGGTAGCACAGATACGCAGTATTTT	CASTDRGGSTDTQYF
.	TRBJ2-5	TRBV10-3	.	TGTGCCATCAGTGCGGCAGGGAGCCAAGAGACCCAGTACTTC	CAISAAGSQETQYF
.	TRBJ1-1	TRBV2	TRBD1	TGTGCCAGCAGCGTTCACTCCGGGACAGGGGGAACTGAAGCTTTCTTT	CASSVHSGTGGTEAFF
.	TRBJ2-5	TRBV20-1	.	TGCAGTGCTAGTGGGGTCGAGACCCAGTACTTC	CSASGVETQYF
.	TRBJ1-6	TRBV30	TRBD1	TGTGCCTGGAGTGAACGACAGGGGAATTCACCCCTCCACTTT	CAWSERQGNSPLHF
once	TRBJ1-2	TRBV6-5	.	TGTGCCAGCAGCGTATTTAACTATGGCTACACCTTC	CASSVFNYGYTF
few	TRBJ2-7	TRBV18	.	TGTGCCAGCTCAGAAGGGGACTACGAGCAGTACTTC	CASSEGDYEQYF
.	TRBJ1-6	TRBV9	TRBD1	TGTGCCAGCAGCGCCCCAGGGGGTTTGGTATCACCCCTCCACTTT	CASSAPGGLVSPLHF
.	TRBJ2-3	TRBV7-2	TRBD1	TGTGCCAGCAGCTTAGTAGGGGGCCCAGATACGCAGTATTTT	CASSLVGGPDTQYF
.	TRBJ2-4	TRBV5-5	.	TGTGCCAGCAGTTTCAGCCCGGTGGATCAGTACTTC	CASSFSPVDQYF
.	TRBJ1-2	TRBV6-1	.	TGTGCCAGCAGTGAATGGTCTCGGCATGACTATGGCTACACCTTC	CASSEWSRHDYGYTF
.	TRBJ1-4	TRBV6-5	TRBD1	TGTGCCAGCAGTTACTCGACCGGGACAGGGGGTAGAGAACTGTTTTTT	CASSYSTGTGGRELFF
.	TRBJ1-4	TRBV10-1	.	TGCGCCAGCAGCCCGGGACCCGGTGAAAAACTGTTTTTT	CASSPGPGEKLFF
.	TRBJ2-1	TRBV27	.	TGTGCCAGCCACCCCAGGCGACAAAACAATGAGCAGTTCTTC	CASHPRRQNNEQFF
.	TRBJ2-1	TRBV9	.	TGTGCCAGCAGCGTACGGCGGGACTACAATGAGCAGTTCTTC	CASSVRRDYNEQFF